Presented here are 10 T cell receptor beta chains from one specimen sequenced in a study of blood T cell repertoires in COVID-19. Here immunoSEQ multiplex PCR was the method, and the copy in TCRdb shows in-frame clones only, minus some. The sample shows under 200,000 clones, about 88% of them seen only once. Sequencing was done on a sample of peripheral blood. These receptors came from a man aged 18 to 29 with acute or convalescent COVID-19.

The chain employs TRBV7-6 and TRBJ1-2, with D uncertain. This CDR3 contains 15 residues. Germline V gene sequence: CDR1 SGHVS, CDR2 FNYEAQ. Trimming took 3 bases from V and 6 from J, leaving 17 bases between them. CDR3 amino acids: CASSLRASSQDGYTF. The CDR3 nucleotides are TGTGCCAGCAGCTTGAGGGCGAGCTCACAAGATGGCTACACCTTC.

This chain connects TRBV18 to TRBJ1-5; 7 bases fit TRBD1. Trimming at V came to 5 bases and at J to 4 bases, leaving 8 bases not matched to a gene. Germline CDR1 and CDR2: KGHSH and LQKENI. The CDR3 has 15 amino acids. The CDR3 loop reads CASSTTGMPNQPQHF. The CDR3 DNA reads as TGTGCCAGCTCAACGACAGGGATGCCAAATCAGCCCCAGCATTTT.

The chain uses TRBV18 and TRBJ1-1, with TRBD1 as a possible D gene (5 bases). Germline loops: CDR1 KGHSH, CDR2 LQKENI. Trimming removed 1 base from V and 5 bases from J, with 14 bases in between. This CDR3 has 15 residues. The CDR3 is CASSPRAGWNTEAFF. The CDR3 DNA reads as TGTGCCAGCTCACCACGGGCAGGGTGGAATACTGAAGCTTTCTTT.

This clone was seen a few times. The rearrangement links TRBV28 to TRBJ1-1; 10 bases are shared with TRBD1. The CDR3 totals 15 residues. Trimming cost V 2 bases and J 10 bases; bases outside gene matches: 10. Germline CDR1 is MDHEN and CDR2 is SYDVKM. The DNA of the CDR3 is TGTGCCAGCAGTTTAGCGGGACAGGGGTATGGAGTAGCTTTCTTT. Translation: CASSLAGQGYGVAFF.

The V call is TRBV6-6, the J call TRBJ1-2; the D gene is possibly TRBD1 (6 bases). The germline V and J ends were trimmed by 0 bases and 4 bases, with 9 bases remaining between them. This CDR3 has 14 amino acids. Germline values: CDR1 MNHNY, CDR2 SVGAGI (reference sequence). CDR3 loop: CASSYSGGVYGYTF. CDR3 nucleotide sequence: TGTGCCAGCAGTTACTCAGGGGGGGTCTATGGCTACACCTTC.

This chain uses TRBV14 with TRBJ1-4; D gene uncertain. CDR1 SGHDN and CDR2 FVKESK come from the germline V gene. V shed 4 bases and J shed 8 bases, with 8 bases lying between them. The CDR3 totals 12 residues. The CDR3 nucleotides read TGTGCCAGCAGCCTCTTCGGGGAAAAACTGTTTTTT. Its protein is CASSLFGEKLFF.

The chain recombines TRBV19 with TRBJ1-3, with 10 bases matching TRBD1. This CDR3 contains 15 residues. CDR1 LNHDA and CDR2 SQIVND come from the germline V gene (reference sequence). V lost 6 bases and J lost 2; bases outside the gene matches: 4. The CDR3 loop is CASSPGTGAGNTIYF. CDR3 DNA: TGTGCCAGTAGCCCCGGGACAGGGGCTGGAAACACCATATATTTT.

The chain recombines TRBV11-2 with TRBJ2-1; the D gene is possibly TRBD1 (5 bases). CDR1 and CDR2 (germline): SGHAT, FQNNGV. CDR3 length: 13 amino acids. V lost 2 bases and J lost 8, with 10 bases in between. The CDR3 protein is CASSLYGADEQFF. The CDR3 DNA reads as TGTGCCAGCAGCTTATATGGGGCCGATGAGCAGTTCTTC.

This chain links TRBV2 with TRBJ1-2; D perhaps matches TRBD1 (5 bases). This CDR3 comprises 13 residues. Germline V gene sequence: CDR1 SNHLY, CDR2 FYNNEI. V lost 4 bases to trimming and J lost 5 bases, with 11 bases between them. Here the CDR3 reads CASSVDREYGYTF. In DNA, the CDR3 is TGTGCCAGCAGTGTAGACAGAGAGTATGGCTACACCTTC. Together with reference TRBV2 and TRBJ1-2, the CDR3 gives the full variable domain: EPEVTQTPSHQVTQMGQEVILRCVPISNHLYFYWYRQILGQKVEFLVSFYNNEISEKSEIFDDQFSVERPDGSNFTLKIRSTKLEDSAMYFCASSVDREYGYTFGSGTRLTVV.

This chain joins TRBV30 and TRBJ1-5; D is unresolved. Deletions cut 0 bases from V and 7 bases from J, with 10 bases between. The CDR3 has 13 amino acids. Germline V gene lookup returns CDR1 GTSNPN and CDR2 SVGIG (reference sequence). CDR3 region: CAWSVPYKQPQHF. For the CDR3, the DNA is TGTGCCTGGAGTGTCCCCTATAAACAGCCCCAGCATTTT.